Listed below are T cell receptor beta chains from one sample, sequenced in a study of cytotoxic CD8 clonotypes in ibrutinib-treated CLL. Sequenced by immunoSEQ multiplex PCR; TCRdb stores in-frame clones only, minus some. The profile shows about 300,000 clones, less than 85% of them singletons. The sequences come from PBMCs, collected at disease progression, from a patient treated with ibrutinib. The receptors derive from a human donor with chronic lymphocytic leukemia. Both conserved end residues are part of each CDR3. The D gene is left open where the match is weak. Size values are once, few and many counts, or a class for expanded clones, and some rows have none.

d_call	v_call	j_call	clone_size	cdr3_nt	cdr3_aa
TRBD1	TRBV5-1	TRBJ2-7	few	TGCGCCAGCAGCTTAGACAGGGGGCTTTACGAGCAGTACTTC	CASSLDRGLYEQYF
NA	TRBV9	TRBJ2-1	few	TGTGCCAGCAGCGGTCGGCTCAATGAGCAGTTCTTC	CASSGRLNEQFF
NA	TRBV28	TRBJ1-5	NA	TGTGCCAGCAGTTTCTGGGGTCAGCCCCAGCATTTT	CASSFWGQPQHF
NA	TRBV9	TRBJ1-5	NA	TGTGCCAGCAGCGCCGGGATGGGGAAACAGCCCCAGCATTTT	CASSAGMGKQPQHF
NA	TRBV4-1	TRBJ1-4	NA	TGCGCCAGCAGCCGAGAGGGTCGCGAAAAACTGTTTTTT	CASSREGREKLFF
TRBD2	TRBV4-3	TRBJ2-7	NA	TGCGCCAGCAGCCAAGTCGCACTAGCGGGACATTACGAGCAGTACTTC	CASSQVALAGHYEQYF
NA	TRBV5-1	TRBJ2-1	NA	TGCGCCAGCAGCTCGGGCAGGGACCCCTACAATGAGCAGTTCTTC	CASSSGRDPYNEQFF
NA	TRBV5-1	TRBJ1-1	NA	TGCGCCAGCAGCCAAACCTTCGTCAGCGACACTGAAGCTTTCTTT	CASSQTFVSDTEAFF
TRBD1	TRBV15	TRBJ2-1	NA	TGTGCCACCAGCAGAGGGGGACAGGGGTTTCACAATGAGCAGTTCTTC	CATSRGGQGFHNEQFF
NA	TRBV5-4	TRBJ1-2	few	TGTGCCAGCAGCGTTGGGGAAGGCTACACCTTC	CASSVGEGYTF
TRBD1	TRBV7-2	TRBJ2-1	NA	TGTGCCAGCAGCTTAGCTCCGGCGACAGGGGGAAGAAGCAATGAGCAGTTCTTC	CASSLAPATGGRSNEQFF
NA	TRBV29-1	TRBJ2-3	NA	TGCAGCGTTGAGGCCCCAGATACGCAGTATTTT	CSVEAPDTQYF
TRBD2	TRBV6-5	TRBJ2-4	NA	TGTGCCAGCAGTCCGCTAGCGGGTGATCAAAACATTCAGTACTTC	CASSPLAGDQNIQYF
NA	TRBV6-5	TRBJ2-7	NA	TGTGCCAGCAAAAGGACGCTTCCCTACGAGCAGTACTTC	CASKRTLPYEQYF
NA	TRBV10-1	TRBJ1-2	once	TGCGCCAGTATGAGGAGGCGTAGTTATGGCTACACCTTC	CASMRRRSYGYTF